This entry lists 17 T cell receptor beta chains sequenced from one sample in a study of blood T cell repertoires in COVID-19. Measured with immunoSEQ multiplex PCR; TCRdb has only the in-frame clones, and not every one. The sample records about 130,000 clones, roughly 80% being singletons. Source material: PBMCs or T cells enriched from blood (not recorded which). These receptors came from a man aged 45-65 years who had recovered from COVID-19.

The chain is built from TRBV11-2 and TRBJ1-1, with TRBD1 as a possible D gene (6 bases). V lost 6 bases and J 0 bases, leaving 14 bases between the germline ends. The length of the CDR3 is 15 residues. From germline, CDR1 is SGHAT and CDR2 FQNNGV. CDR3 DNA sequence: TGTGCCAGCAGTCCCGGACAGTTTTTGAACACTGAAGCTTTCTTT. Translating it yields CASSPGQFLNTEAFF.

The chain couples TRBV28 to TRBJ1-3; D unclear. From germline, CDR1 is MDHEN and CDR2 SYDVKM. There are 13 residues in the CDR3. Trimming took off 8 bases at V and 0 bases at J, with 8 bases between the two ends. The CDR3 region is CASAEVSGNTIYF. The CDR3 nucleotides read TGTGCCAGCGCTGAGGTCTCTGGAAACACCATATATTTT.

This clone was counted only a few times. This chain joins TRBV2 and TRBJ1-3; D gene unclear. The germline CDR1 and CDR2 sequences are SNHLY and FYNNEI. The CDR3 loop spans 15 amino acids. Between the trimmed V and J ends, which lost 6 bases and 0 bases, there was a span of 12 bases. CDR3 amino acids: CASRPPASSGNTIYF. The CDR3 region has the DNA TGTGCCAGCAGGCCGCCCGCGAGCTCTGGAAACACCATATATTTT.

The V call is TRBV10-2, the J call TRBJ2-1, with D tentatively TRBD1 (6 bases). The V and J ends lost 6 bases and 4 bases respectively, with 22 bases between them. CDR3 size: 17 residues. CDR1 and CDR2 (germline): WSHSY, SAAADI. The CDR3 region is CASRIGRGRGRYNEQFF. CDR3 nucleotides: TGCGCCAGCAGAATTGGTAGAGGCAGGGGACGATACAATGAGCAGTTCTTC.

The gene calls are TRBV12-3 or TRBV12-4 and TRBJ1-1; maybe TRBD1 (6 bases). Trimming left V 8 bases short and J 10 bases short, with 17 bases between. This CDR3 comprises 12 residues. The CDR3 loop is CASVRLRTAAFF. The CDR3 DNA reads TGTGCCAGCGTCCGTCTTAGGACAGCAGCTTTCTTT.

This clone was detected only once. The chain is built from TRBV6-2 or TRBV6-3 and TRBJ1-1; maybe TRBD1 (5 bases). Trimming took 2 bases from V and 11 from J, leaving 18 bases between them. CDR1 is MNHEY and CDR2 is SVGEGT in the germline V gene. The CDR3 has 14 amino acids. CDR3: CASSYGQDSRGAFF. The CDR3 bases are TGTGCCAGCAGTTACGGGCAGGACTCCCGGGGGGCTTTCTTT.

This chain links TRBV27 with TRBJ1-5; D ambiguous. The CDR3 extends over 17 amino acids. Germline CDR1 MNHEY, CDR2 SMNVEV (reference sequence). The V end lost 1 base, the J end lost 0 bases, and 13 bases lay between the germline ends. The CDR3 loop is CASSLFLGPNSNQPQHF. For the CDR3, the DNA is TGTGCCAGCAGTTTATTTCTAGGTCCAAATAGCAATCAGCCCCAGCATTTT.

The gene calls are TRBV7-2 and TRBJ2-7; maybe TRBD1 (6 bases). CDR3 length: 13 amino acids. Germline V lookup: CDR1 SGHTA, CDR2 FQGNSA. V gave up 4 bases and J gave up 5 bases, with 12 bases separating them. This chain's CDR3 is CASSSQGWDEQYF. In DNA form, the CDR3 reads TGTGCCAGCAGCTCCCAGGGGTGGGACGAGCAGTACTTC.

This chain uses TRBV19 with TRBJ2-5; 13 bases agree with TRBD2. V was pared by 6 bases and J by 1 base, with 8 bases of the junction left unmatched. Germline assignment: CDR1 LNHDA and CDR2 SQIVND (reference sequence). The CDR3 spans 17 residues. For the CDR3, the DNA is TGTGCCAGTAGCCCGGGACTAGCGGGGACCTCCCAAGAGACCCAGTACTTC. This codes for CASSPGLAGTSQETQYF.

This sequence joins TRBV7-3 and TRBJ2-5; 10 bases align to TRBD2. CDR3 length: 14 residues. Germline V gene lookup returns CDR1 SGHTA and CDR2 FQGTGA. V gave up 4 bases and J gave up 4 bases; unmatched junction bases: 3. The CDR3 is CASSSGLAPETQYF. The CDR3 coding sequence is TGTGCCAGCAGCTCGGGACTAGCGCCAGAGACCCAGTACTTC.

The gene calls are TRBV5-1 and TRBJ1-2; TRBD1 agrees at 7 bases. The germline gives CDR1 SGHRS, CDR2 YFSETQ. V lost 4 bases, J lost 12 bases, and 12 bases stayed unmatched. The CDR3 is made up of 13 amino acids. CDR3 sequence reads: CASSPRTGGLDTF. Here the CDR3 DNA reads TGCGCCAGCAGCCCACGGACAGGTGGGTTGGACACCTTC.

This chain uses TRBV6-2 or TRBV6-3 with TRBJ1-3; 10 bases fit TRBD1. Germline V gives CDR1 MNHEY, CDR2 SVGEGT. V shed 6 bases, J shed 5 bases, and the junction held 10 bases outside the gene matches. The CDR3 is 16 amino acids. Here the CDR3 reads CASSPYPDRGRNTIYF. CDR3 DNA sequence: TGTGCCAGCAGCCCTTATCCGGACAGGGGGAGAAACACCATATATTTT.

Judged by abundance, this clone is large. The chain is built from TRBV4-3 and TRBJ2-7; possible D gene TRBD2, 5 bases. The germline gives CDR1 LGHNA, CDR2 YSLEER. V was shortened by 1 base and J by 0 bases, with 10 bases between the two germline ends. The CDR3 has 15 amino acids. The CDR3 coding sequence is TGCGCCAGCAGCCAAGGCACCGGGGACTCCTACGAGCAGTACTTC. Its translation: CASSQGTGDSYEQYF.

The J gene is TRBJ1-1, the V gene TRBV6-4; the match to TRBD1 covers 9 bases. The V gene's germline CDR1 is MRHNA and CDR2 SNTAGT. This CDR3 contains 16 residues. Trimming removed 8 bases from V and 3 bases from J; junction bases left unmatched: 13. The CDR3 region is CASGCTGGIGDTEAFF. CDR3 sequence (DNA): TGTGCCAGCGGATGTACAGGGGGCATCGGGGACACTGAAGCTTTCTTT.

Points on this clone: The junction differs from germline at one of its ends, possibly a read error. The chain combines TRBV7-9 with TRBJ2-7; TRBD1 agrees at 8 bases. The CDR3 consists of 12 residues. The germline CDR1 and CDR2 sequences are SEHNR and FQNEAQ (reference sequence). CDR3 loop: CASSLGPGTGFF. As DNA, the CDR3 is TGTGCCAGCAGCTTAGGGCCGGGGACAGGCTTCTTC.

The chain recombines TRBV7-3 with TRBJ2-2; D is ambiguous. V lost 5 bases and J 4 bases, leaving 11 bases between the germline ends. The germline V gene encodes CDR1 SGHTA and CDR2 FQGTGA. This CDR3 has 14 amino acids. CDR3 sequence reads: CASSITAITGELFF. As DNA, the CDR3 is TGTGCCAGCAGCATTACAGCAATCACCGGGGAGCTGTTTTTT.

The genes are TRBV5-1 and TRBJ2-5; 9 nucleotides match TRBD2. The CDR3 extends over 15 amino acids. V was clipped by 3 bases and J by 1 base; unmatched bases: 4. Germline CDR1 and CDR2: SGHRS and YFSETQ. CDR3 in amino acids: CASSSSGAAQETQYF. CDR3 sequence (DNA): TGCGCCAGCAGCTCTAGCGGGGCCGCCCAAGAGACCCAGTACTTC.